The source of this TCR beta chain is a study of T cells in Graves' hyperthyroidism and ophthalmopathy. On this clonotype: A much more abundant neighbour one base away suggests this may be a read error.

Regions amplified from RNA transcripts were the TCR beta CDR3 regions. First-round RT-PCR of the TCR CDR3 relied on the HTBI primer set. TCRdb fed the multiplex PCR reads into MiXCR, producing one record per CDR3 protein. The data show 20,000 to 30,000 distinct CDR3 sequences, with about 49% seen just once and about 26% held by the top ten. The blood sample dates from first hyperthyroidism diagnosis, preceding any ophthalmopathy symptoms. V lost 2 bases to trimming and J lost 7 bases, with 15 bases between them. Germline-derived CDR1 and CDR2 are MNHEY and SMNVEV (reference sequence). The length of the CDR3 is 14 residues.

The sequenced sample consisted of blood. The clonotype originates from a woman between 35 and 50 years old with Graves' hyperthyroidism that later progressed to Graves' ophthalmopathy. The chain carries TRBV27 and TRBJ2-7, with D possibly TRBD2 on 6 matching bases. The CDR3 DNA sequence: TGTGCCAGCAGTTTAGATGGGGGGTCCTGGGAGCAGTACTTC. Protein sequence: CASSLDGGSWEQYF.